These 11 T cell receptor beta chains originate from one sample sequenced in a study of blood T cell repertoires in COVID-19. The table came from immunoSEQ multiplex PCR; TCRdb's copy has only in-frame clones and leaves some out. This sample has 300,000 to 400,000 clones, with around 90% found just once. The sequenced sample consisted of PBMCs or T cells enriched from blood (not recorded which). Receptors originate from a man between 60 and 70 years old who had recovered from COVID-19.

This chain's CDR3 is CASRSGTAYEQYF. The CDR3 coding sequence is TGCGCCAGCAGATCCGGGACAGCTTACGAGCAGTACTTC. V usage is TRBV5-1 and J usage is TRBJ2-7; TRBD1 aligns across 7 bases. The CDR3 loop spans 13 amino acids. With V trimmed by 5 bases and J by 4 bases, 6 bases remained unmatched. Germline V lookup: CDR1 SGHRS, CDR2 YFSETQ.

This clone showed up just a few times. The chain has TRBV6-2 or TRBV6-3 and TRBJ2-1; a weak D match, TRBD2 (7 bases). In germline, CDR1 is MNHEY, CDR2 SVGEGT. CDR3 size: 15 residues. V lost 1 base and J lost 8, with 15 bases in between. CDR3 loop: CASSYFGGLFDEQFF. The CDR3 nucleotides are TGTGCCAGCAGTTACTTCGGGGGGCTTTTTGATGAGCAGTTCTTC.

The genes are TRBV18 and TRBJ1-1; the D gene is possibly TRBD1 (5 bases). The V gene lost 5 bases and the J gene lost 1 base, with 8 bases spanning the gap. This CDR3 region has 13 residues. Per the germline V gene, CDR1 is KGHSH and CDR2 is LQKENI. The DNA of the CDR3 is TGTGCCAGCTCATCCGGACAGAACACTGAAGCTTTCTTT. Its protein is CASSSGQNTEAFF.

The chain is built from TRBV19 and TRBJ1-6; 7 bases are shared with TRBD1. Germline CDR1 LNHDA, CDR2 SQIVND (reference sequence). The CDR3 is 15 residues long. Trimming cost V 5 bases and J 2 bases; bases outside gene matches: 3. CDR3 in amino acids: CASSSQGAYNSPLHF. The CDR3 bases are TGTGCCAGTAGTTCTCAGGGGGCCTATAATTCACCCCTCCACTTT.

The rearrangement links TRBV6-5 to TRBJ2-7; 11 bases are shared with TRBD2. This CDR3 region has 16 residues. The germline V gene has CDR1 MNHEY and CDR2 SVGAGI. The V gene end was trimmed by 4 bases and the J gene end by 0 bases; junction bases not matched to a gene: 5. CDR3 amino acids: CASSFRLAGPSYEQYF. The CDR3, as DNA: TGTGCCAGCAGTTTTCGACTAGCGGGGCCCTCCTACGAGCAGTACTTC.

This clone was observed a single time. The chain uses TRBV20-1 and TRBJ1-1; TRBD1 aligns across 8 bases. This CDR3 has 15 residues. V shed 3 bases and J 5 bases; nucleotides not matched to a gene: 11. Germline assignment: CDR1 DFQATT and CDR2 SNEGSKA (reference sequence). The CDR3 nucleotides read TGCAGTGCTAGTTTCCCAGGGGGCGCGGGGACTGAAGCTTTCTTT. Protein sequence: CSASFPGGAGTEAFF.

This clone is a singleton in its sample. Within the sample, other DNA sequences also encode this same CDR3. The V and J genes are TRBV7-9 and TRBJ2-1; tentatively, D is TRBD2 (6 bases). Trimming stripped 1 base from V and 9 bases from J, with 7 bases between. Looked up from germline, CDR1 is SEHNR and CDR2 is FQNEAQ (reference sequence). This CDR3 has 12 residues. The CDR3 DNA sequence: TGTGCCAGCAGCTTAGTGCGGGGTGAGCAGTTCTTC. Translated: CASSLVRGEQFF.

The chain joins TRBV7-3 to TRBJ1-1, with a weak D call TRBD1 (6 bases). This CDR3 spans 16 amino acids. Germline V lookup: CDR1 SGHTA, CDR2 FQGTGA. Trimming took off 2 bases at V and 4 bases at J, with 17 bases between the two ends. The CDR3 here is CASSLYPLGAGTEAFF. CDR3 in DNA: TGTGCCAGCAGCTTATATCCCCTGGGGGCGGGCACTGAAGCTTTCTTT.

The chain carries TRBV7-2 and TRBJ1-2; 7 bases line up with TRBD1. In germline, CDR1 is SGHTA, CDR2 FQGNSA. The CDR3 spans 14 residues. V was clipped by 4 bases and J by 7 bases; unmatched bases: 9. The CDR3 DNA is TGTGCCAGCAGCTCGGCCGGACAGGTCGGTGGCTACACCTTC. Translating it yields CASSSAGQVGGYTF.

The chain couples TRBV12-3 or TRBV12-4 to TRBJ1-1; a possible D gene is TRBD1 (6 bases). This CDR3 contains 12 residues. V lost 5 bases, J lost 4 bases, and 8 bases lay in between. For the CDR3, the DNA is TGTGCCAGCAGTACAGGGTCCACTGAAGCTTTCTTT. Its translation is CASSTGSTEAFF.

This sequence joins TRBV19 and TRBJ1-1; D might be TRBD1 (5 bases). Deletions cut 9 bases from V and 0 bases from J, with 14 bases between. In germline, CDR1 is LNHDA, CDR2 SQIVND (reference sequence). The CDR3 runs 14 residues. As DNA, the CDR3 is TGTGCCAGCCAGGGTTCGTTATTGAACACTGAAGCTTTCTTT. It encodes CASQGSLLNTEAFF.